These T cell receptor beta chains were read from a single sample in a study of T-cell reconstitution after alpha-beta-depleted transplantation in children. TCRdb fed the PCR reads into MiXCR, producing one record per CDR3 protein. Of some 300,000 distinct CDR3 sequences listed, around 7.1% are singletons. The source was peripheral blood, collected 360 days after TCRalphabeta/CD19-depleted stem cell transplant. The receptors shown here come from a female patient under 10 years old who had a stem cell transplant for Fanconi anemia, so the T cells may come from the graft donor. Each CDR3 is given with its conserved first and last residue. Each record gives: V gene, J gene, D gene, clone size, CDR3 protein, CDR3 DNA. D genes are given only for firm matches. Part of the rows lack a size; the others show once, few, many or a class for expanded clones.

v_gene: TRBV6-5; j_gene: TRBJ1-1; d_gene: NA; abundance: NA; CDR3aa: CASSYLGGTEAFF; CDR3nt: TGTGCCAGCAGTTACCTGGGTGGGACTGAAGCTTTCTTT
v_gene: TRBV12-3/TRBV12-4; j_gene: TRBJ1-1; d_gene: TRBD1; abundance: many; CDR3aa: CASSSFPGGMNTEAFF; CDR3nt: TGTGCCAGCAGTTCTTTCCCAGGGGGGATGAACACTGAAGCTTTCTTT
v_gene: TRBV27; j_gene: TRBJ1-2; d_gene: TRBD1; abundance: NA; CDR3aa: CASGVVPGQGYGYTF; CDR3nt: TGTGCCAGCGGCGTCGTCCCGGGACAGGGCTATGGCTACACCTTC
v_gene: TRBV6-1; j_gene: TRBJ2-1; d_gene: TRBD2; abundance: few; CDR3aa: CASRAGTSGSTEQFF; CDR3nt: TGTGCCAGCAGGGCCGGGACTAGCGGGAGTACTGAGCAGTTCTTC
v_gene: TRBV25-1; j_gene: TRBJ1-1; d_gene: NA; abundance: NA; CDR3aa: CASSPIGSGFRTEAFF; CDR3nt: TGTGCCAGCAGTCCCATAGGCTCGGGCTTCAGGACTGAAGCTTTCTTT
v_gene: TRBV6-2/TRBV6-3; j_gene: TRBJ2-2; d_gene: TRBD2; abundance: few; CDR3aa: CASSGTSGGLKRGELFF; CDR3nt: TGTGCCAGCAGCGGGACTAGCGGGGGATTGAAACGCGGGGAGCTGTTTTTT
v_gene: TRBV19; j_gene: TRBJ1-1; d_gene: NA; abundance: NA; CDR3aa: CASSIGGLDTEAFF; CDR3nt: TGTGCCAGTAGTATCGGGGGTTTGGACACTGAAGCTTTCTTT
v_gene: TRBV24-1; j_gene: TRBJ2-1; d_gene: NA; abundance: NA; CDR3aa: CATSDFGPGVNEQFF; CDR3nt: TGTGCCACCAGTGATTTCGGGCCCGGGGTCAATGAGCAGTTCTTC
v_gene: TRBV6-1; j_gene: TRBJ2-7; d_gene: NA; abundance: NA; CDR3aa: CASSEFRFRDDEQYF; CDR3nt: TGTGCCAGCAGTGAATTTAGGTTCAGGGATGACGAGCAGTACTTC
v_gene: TRBV28; j_gene: TRBJ1-1; d_gene: NA; abundance: few; CDR3aa: CASSLLHREYTEAFF; CDR3nt: TGTGCCAGCAGTTTATTGCACAGGGAGTACACTGAAGCTTTCTTT
v_gene: TRBV9; j_gene: TRBJ2-1; d_gene: NA; abundance: many; CDR3aa: CASSAGLRYLNEQFF; CDR3nt: TGTGCCAGCAGCGCCGGACTACGGTACTTGAATGAGCAGTTCTTC
v_gene: TRBV28; j_gene: TRBJ2-7; d_gene: NA; abundance: many; CDR3aa: CASYPRQISSYEQYF; CDR3nt: TGTGCCAGCTATCCCAGACAGATCTCCTCCTACGAGCAGTACTTC
v_gene: TRBV12-3/TRBV12-4; j_gene: TRBJ1-2; d_gene: NA; abundance: NA; CDR3aa: CASRIDSPNYGYTF; CDR3nt: TGTGCCAGCAGGATTGACAGCCCTAACTATGGCTACACCTTC
v_gene: TRBV28; j_gene: TRBJ2-1; d_gene: NA; abundance: many; CDR3aa: CASSTRTGFIATNEQFF; CDR3nt: TGTGCCAGCAGTACCCGGACGGGCTTCATAGCAACCAATGAGCAGTTCTTC
v_gene: TRBV12-3/TRBV12-4; j_gene: TRBJ2-3; d_gene: NA; abundance: many; CDR3aa: CASSRKGAWEEDTQYF; CDR3nt: TGTGCCAGCAGCCGCAAGGGGGCATGGGAGGAAGATACGCAGTATTTT
v_gene: TRBV7-9; j_gene: TRBJ1-1; d_gene: TRBD1; abundance: few; CDR3aa: CASSVNRGNTEAFF; CDR3nt: TGTGCCAGCAGCGTTAACAGGGGCAACACTGAAGCTTTCTTT
v_gene: TRBV5-4; j_gene: TRBJ2-3; d_gene: TRBD2; abundance: few; CDR3aa: CASSRTLAGASTDTQYF; CDR3nt: TGTGCCAGCAGCCGGACCCTAGCGGGGGCCAGCACAGATACGCAGTATTTT
v_gene: TRBV7-8; j_gene: TRBJ2-7; d_gene: NA; abundance: few; CDR3aa: CASSLAGSREISYEQYF; CDR3nt: TGTGCCAGCAGCTTAGCCGGTAGCAGGGAGATCTCCTACGAGCAGTACTTC
v_gene: TRBV20-1; j_gene: TRBJ1-2; d_gene: NA; abundance: NA; CDR3aa: CSARVIPFGYYGYTF; CDR3nt: TGCAGTGCTAGAGTCATACCCTTCGGGTACTATGGCTACACCTTC
v_gene: TRBV20-1; j_gene: TRBJ2-2; d_gene: TRBD2; abundance: NA; CDR3aa: CSARDPRLAGGPGELFF; CDR3nt: TGCAGTGCTAGAGACCCTAGACTAGCGGGAGGGCCCGGGGAGCTGTTTTTT
v_gene: TRBV12-3/TRBV12-4; j_gene: TRBJ2-3; d_gene: NA; abundance: many; CDR3aa: CASGQGGTDTQYF; CDR3nt: TGTGCCAGCGGTCAGGGGGGTACAGATACGCAGTATTTT
v_gene: TRBV12-3/TRBV12-4; j_gene: TRBJ1-2; d_gene: NA; abundance: NA; CDR3aa: CASSFVTDYGYTF; CDR3nt: TGTGCCAGCAGTTTCGTGACGGACTATGGCTACACCTTC
v_gene: TRBV6-2/TRBV6-3; j_gene: TRBJ2-5; d_gene: NA; abundance: many; CDR3aa: CASSYHRETQYF; CDR3nt: TGTGCCAGCAGTTACCACCGAGAGACCCAGTACTTC
v_gene: TRBV7-3; j_gene: TRBJ2-7; d_gene: NA; abundance: many; CDR3aa: CASSSDGYEQYF; CDR3nt: TGTGCCAGCAGCTCGGACGGCTACGAGCAGTACTTC
v_gene: TRBV18; j_gene: TRBJ2-7; d_gene: NA; abundance: many; CDR3aa: CASSPGSYEQYF; CDR3nt: TGTGCCAGCTCACCAGGCAGCTACGAGCAGTACTTC
v_gene: TRBV20-1; j_gene: TRBJ1-2; d_gene: NA; abundance: few; CDR3aa: CSTPRTDFNYGYTF; CDR3nt: TGCAGCACCCCCAGGACCGATTTTAACTATGGCTACACCTTC
v_gene: TRBV5-1; j_gene: TRBJ2-1; d_gene: TRBD2; abundance: many; CDR3aa: CASTWRGGHNEQFF; CDR3nt: TGCGCCAGCACATGGCGGGGGGGCCACAATGAGCAGTTCTTC
v_gene: TRBV10-3; j_gene: TRBJ1-5; d_gene: TRBD1; abundance: many; CDR3aa: CAIPWSTGGRQPQHF; CDR3nt: TGTGCCATTCCCTGGTCAACAGGGGGGAGGCAGCCCCAGCATTTT
v_gene: TRBV28; j_gene: TRBJ2-5; d_gene: TRBD1; abundance: NA; CDR3aa: CASSRFPGQGAKTQYF; CDR3nt: TGTGCCAGCAGTAGGTTCCCCGGACAGGGGGCGAAGACCCAGTACTTC
v_gene: TRBV20-1; j_gene: TRBJ2-7; d_gene: NA; abundance: few; CDR3aa: CSVTVSAYEQYF; CDR3nt: TGCAGTGTCACTGTGAGCGCCTACGAGCAGTACTTC
v_gene: TRBV28; j_gene: TRBJ2-1; d_gene: NA; abundance: NA; CDR3aa: CASSSRKSSYNEQFF; CDR3nt: TGTGCCAGCAGCTCAAGGAAAAGCTCCTACAATGAGCAGTTCTTC
v_gene: TRBV29-1; j_gene: TRBJ2-3; d_gene: NA; abundance: many; CDR3aa: CSVYRSTDTQYF; CDR3nt: TGCAGCGTCTACAGGAGCACAGATACGCAGTATTTT
v_gene: TRBV7-8; j_gene: TRBJ2-6; d_gene: NA; abundance: NA; CDR3aa: CASSLVQGFGANVLTF; CDR3nt: TGTGCCAGCAGCTTAGTACAGGGCTTCGGGGCCAACGTCCTGACTTTC
v_gene: TRBV7-9; j_gene: TRBJ2-5; d_gene: TRBD1; abundance: many; CDR3aa: CASDVGTGKETQYF; CDR3nt: TGTGCCAGCGACGTGGGGACAGGAAAAGAGACCCAGTACTTC
v_gene: TRBV28; j_gene: TRBJ2-3; d_gene: TRBD1; abundance: many; CDR3aa: CASSSTGEPADTQYF; CDR3nt: TGTGCCAGCAGTTCAACAGGGGAGCCCGCAGATACGCAGTATTTT
v_gene: TRBV6-5; j_gene: TRBJ2-4; d_gene: TRBD1; abundance: many; CDR3aa: CASSYETGENIQYF; CDR3nt: TGTGCCAGCAGTTACGAAACAGGGGAGAACATTCAGTACTTC
v_gene: TRBV20-1; j_gene: TRBJ2-7; d_gene: NA; abundance: few; CDR3aa: CSARVWGGLNEQYF; CDR3nt: TGCAGTGCTAGAGTATGGGGGGGCCTAAACGAGCAGTACTTC
v_gene: TRBV7-2; j_gene: TRBJ2-3; d_gene: NA; abundance: many; CDR3aa: CASSIWDRGTDTQYF; CDR3nt: TGTGCCAGCAGCATCTGGGACCGGGGGACAGATACGCAGTATTTT
v_gene: TRBV5-1; j_gene: TRBJ1-6; d_gene: NA; abundance: few; CDR3aa: CASMSGSYNSPLHF; CDR3nt: TGCGCCAGCATGAGTGGATCCTATAATTCACCCCTCCACTTT
v_gene: TRBV20-1; j_gene: TRBJ2-5; d_gene: NA; abundance: NA; CDR3aa: CSVGPRRLVGETQYF; CDR3nt: TGCAGTGTCGGGCCGCGGAGACTAGTGGGTGAGACCCAGTACTTC
v_gene: TRBV5-1; j_gene: TRBJ1-5; d_gene: TRBD1; abundance: few; CDR3aa: CASSPPGQGRPDQPQHF; CDR3nt: TGCGCCAGCAGCCCGCCGGGACAGGGGCGGCCGGATCAGCCCCAGCATTTT
v_gene: TRBV5-1; j_gene: TRBJ2-2; d_gene: TRBD2; abundance: NA; CDR3aa: CASSSAGGNGELFF; CDR3nt: TGCGCCAGCAGCTCGGCGGGGGGGAACGGGGAGCTGTTTTTT
v_gene: TRBV7-2; j_gene: TRBJ2-1; d_gene: NA; abundance: many; CDR3aa: CASSLYFGGQGYNEQFF; CDR3nt: TGTGCCAGCAGCTTATACTTTGGTGGTCAGGGGTACAATGAGCAGTTCTTC